This T cell receptor (beta chain) appears in the sequencing data of a study of blood T cell repertoires in COVID-19. Study in general: Samples taken during acute and convalescent COVID-19 were collected in the United States, Italy and Spain. T cells, B-cell-depleted T cells, or PBMCs provided the cDNA or gDNA that served as material.

Authors' methods: Estimates of nucleated cell counts were drawn from the amplification of reference gene primers. Profiling relied on immunoSEQ multiplex PCR, and the TCRdb table lists in-frame clones only, not all of them. D and trimming were read from the DNA, whereas the V and J calls and clone size are those reported in that table. This sample has about 260,000 clones, with roughly 86% found just once. The receptor comes from a man aged 40-49 years who had recovered from COVID-19. Sequenced input: peripheral blood.

CDR3 DNA sequence: TGTGCCAGCAGCCCTACTGAGCGTACCATCGGAAAGACCCAGTACTTC. Its translation is CASSPTERTIGKTQYF. V usage is TRBV5-6 and J usage is TRBJ2-5; no firm D call. Trimming removed 4 bases from V and 6 bases from J, with 22 bases in between. Germline-derived CDR1 and CDR2 are SGHDT and YYEEEE. The CDR3 has 16 amino acids.